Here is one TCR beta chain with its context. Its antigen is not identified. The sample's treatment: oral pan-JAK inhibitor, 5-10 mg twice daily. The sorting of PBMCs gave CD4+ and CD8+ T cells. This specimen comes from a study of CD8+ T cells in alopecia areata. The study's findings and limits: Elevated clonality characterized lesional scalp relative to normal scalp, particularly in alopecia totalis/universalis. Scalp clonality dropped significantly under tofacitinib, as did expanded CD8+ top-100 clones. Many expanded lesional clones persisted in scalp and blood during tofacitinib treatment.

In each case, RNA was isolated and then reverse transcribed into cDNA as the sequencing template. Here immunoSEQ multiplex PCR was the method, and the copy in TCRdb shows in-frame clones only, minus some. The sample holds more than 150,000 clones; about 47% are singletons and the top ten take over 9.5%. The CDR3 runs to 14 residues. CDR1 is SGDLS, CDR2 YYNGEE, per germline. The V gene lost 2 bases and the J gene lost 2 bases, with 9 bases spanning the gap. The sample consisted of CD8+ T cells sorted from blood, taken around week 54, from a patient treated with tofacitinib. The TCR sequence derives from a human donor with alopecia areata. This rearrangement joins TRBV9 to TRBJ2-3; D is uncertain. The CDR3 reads CASSVRSYTDTQYF. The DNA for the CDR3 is TGTGCCAGCAGCGTTAGATCCTACACAGATACGCAGTATTTT.